What follows describes a single T cell receptor (beta chain). Using immunoSEQ multiplex PCR, the repertoire was profiled, and TCRdb retains in-frame clones only, with some absent. The sample lists about 680,000 clones; 89% were seen once. The data were taken from a study of Ad26.COV2.S vaccination and SARS-CoV-2 variants. The treatment denotes: roughly 19 received Ad26.COV2.S at low or high dose, single or two shots; 5 received placebo; per-sample allocation not given. Vaccine and placebo recipients were sampled on day 63 after the first injection. The CDR3 has 13 residues. V shed 0 bases, J shed 8 bases, and the junction held 0 bases outside the gene matches. CDR1 ENHRY and CDR2 SYGVKD come from the germline V gene.

The TCR comes from a person aged 18 to 59 who received the Ad26.COV2.S COVID-19 vaccine or a placebo. The chain employs TRBV10-3 and TRBJ1-2; 10 nucleotides match TRBD1. The input for sequencing was peripheral blood, taken in a trial of Ad26.COV2.S vaccine versus placebo. CDR3 sequence (DNA): TGTGCCATCAGTGAGTCGGGACAGGGGGGCTACACCTTC. It yields the protein CAISESGQGGYTF.